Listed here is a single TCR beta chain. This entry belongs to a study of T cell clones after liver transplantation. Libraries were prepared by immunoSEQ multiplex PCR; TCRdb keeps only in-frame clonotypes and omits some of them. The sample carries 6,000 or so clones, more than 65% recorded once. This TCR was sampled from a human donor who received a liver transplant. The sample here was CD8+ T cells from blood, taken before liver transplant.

CDR3 amino acids: CASSVEGTSQETQYF. DNA for the CDR3: TGTGCCAGCAGCGTAGAAGGGACATCACAAGAGACCCAGTACTTC. The chain links TRBV9 to TRBJ2-5, with D perhaps TRBD1 (6 bases). From germline, CDR1 is SGDLS and CDR2 YYNGEE. This CDR3 is built from 15 residues. Trimming cost V 0 bases and J 2 bases, with 11 bases left between them.